A selection of T cell receptor beta chains follows, all from one sample in a study of Graves' ophthalmopathy and Graves' hyperthyroidism. TCRdb used MiXCR to reprocess the multiplex PCR reads, holding one entry per CDR3 protein. The profile shows over a million distinct CDR3 sequences, 35% to 40% of them singletons. The source material was peripheral blood or thyroid tissue (not recorded which). The source of these receptors is an adult man with Graves' hyperthyroidism. The CDR3 runs from the conserved cysteine through the conserved F or W. The D gene is left open where the match is weak. Some rows have no size entry. The others give once, few or many, or a class for an expanded clone.

clone_size	v_call	d_call	j_call	cdr3_nt	cdr3_aa
NA	TRBV2	NA	TRBJ2-5	TGTGCCAGCAGGGAGACATCCAAACAAGAGACCCAGTACTTC	CASRETSKQETQYF
NA	TRBV4-2	TRBD2	TRBJ2-7	TGTGCCAGCAGCCAAGACGGAGGCGGGAGCTCCTACGAGCAGTACTTC	CASSQDGGGSSYEQYF
NA	TRBV25-1	NA	TRBJ2-3	TGTGCCAGCAGTGAAGTGAGGCCCACAGATACGCAGTATTTT	CASSEVRPTDTQYF
many	TRBV6-2/TRBV6-3	NA	TRBJ1-5	TGTGCCAGCAGGGGGGTGGGAGGTCAGCCCCAGCATTTT	CASRGVGGQPQHF
many	TRBV5-1	NA	TRBJ2-6	TGCGCCAGCAGCTTGGTACCCTCCTCTGGGGCCAACGTCCTGACTTTC	CASSLVPSSGANVLTF
few	TRBV29-1	NA	TRBJ1-5	TGCAGCGTTGATTTCGGGCAAGGACAGCATTTT	CSVDFGQGQHF
many	TRBV7-9	NA	TRBJ1-1	TGTGCCAGCGGGGGGAACACTGAAGCTTTCTTT	CASGGNTEAFF
few	TRBV20-1	TRBD2	TRBJ2-7	TGCAGTGCCGCGGGGGAAAGGAGCTCCTACGAGCAGTACTTC	CSAAGERSSYEQYF
NA	TRBV20-1	NA	TRBJ2-5	TGCAGTGCTAGTAGCTCCGGGGAGTGGGAGACCCAGTACTTC	CSASSSGEWETQYF
NA	TRBV7-9	NA	TRBJ2-7	TGTGCCAGCAGCTTAGGTTGGCAGGGATCACTAGCCGAGCAGTACTTC	CASSLGWQGSLAEQYF
NA	TRBV7-9	TRBD1	TRBJ1-1	TGTGCCAGCAGCTTATCCAGCCGACAGGGACGCGTTAGGGCTGAAGCTTTCTTT	CASSLSSRQGRVRAEAFF
few	TRBV27	NA	TRBJ1-5	TGTGCCAGCAGTTTATCGGTAGGGCCCAATCAGCCCCAGCATTTT	CASSLSVGPNQPQHF
few	TRBV29-1	NA	TRBJ2-4	TGCAGCGTTGGATCAGGGGTCAAAAACATTCAGTACTTC	CSVGSGVKNIQYF
many	TRBV4-1	NA	TRBJ1-2	TGCGCCAGCAGCCAAGAGGGGTCGGGATATAGGGGCTACACCTTC	CASSQEGSGYRGYTF
few	TRBV2	NA	TRBJ1-4	TGTGCCAGCACCGCGACAGCAACTAATGAAAAACTGTTTTTT	CASTATATNEKLFF
NA	TRBV10-3	NA	TRBJ2-6	TGTGCCATCAGTGATGAAGACAGCTCTGGGGCCAACGTCCTGACTTTC	CAISDEDSSGANVLTF
many	TRBV7-9	NA	TRBJ1-2	TGTGCCAGCAGCACACAGCTTTATGGCTACACCTTC	CASSTQLYGYTF
many	TRBV5-1	NA	TRBJ2-7	TGCGCCAGCAGCTTGGAGAGGCCAAGTGGCGAGCAGTACTTC	CASSLERPSGEQYF
NA	TRBV14	TRBD2	TRBJ2-2	TGTGCCAGCGGCCAAATAGCGGGAGCGACCACCGGGGAGCTGTTTTTT	CASGQIAGATTGELFF
few	TRBV10-3	NA	TRBJ1-1	TGTGCCATCACCCGGGGGCAGAACACTGAAGCTTTCTTT	CAITRGQNTEAFF
many	TRBV7-2	NA	TRBJ2-5	TGTGCCAGCAGTTACCAACCGACCGCAGTCCAAGAGACCCAGTACTTC	CASSYQPTAVQETQYF
NA	TRBV2	TRBD2	TRBJ2-5	TGTGCTTCACAGCCAGGTGACGGACTAGCGGGAGGCCAAGAGACCCAGTACTTC	CASQPGDGLAGGQETQYF
NA	TRBV29-1	TRBD1	TRBJ1-2	TGCAGCTCCCGACAGGGGATTCGAGATGGCTACACCTTC	CSSRQGIRDGYTF
many	TRBV6-6	TRBD2	TRBJ2-2	TGTGCCAGCACCCCGAGCGGGAGGAACACCGGGGAGCTGTTTTTT	CASTPSGRNTGELFF
NA	TRBV2	NA	TRBJ2-2	TGTGCCAAAGCCCCGGGTCAGGGGGGTCCGACCGGGGAGCTGTTTTTT	CAKAPGQGGPTGELFF
few	TRBV20-1	NA	TRBJ1-2	TGCAGTGCTAGAGAGGGGTGGAAAAGCTATGGCTACACCTTC	CSAREGWKSYGYTF
many	TRBV6-5	NA	TRBJ1-2	TGTGCCAGCAGTTACACCAGGACGGATGGCTACACCTTC	CASSYTRTDGYTF
NA	TRBV20-1	NA	TRBJ2-2	TGCAGTGCTCTTGAGGTGGCAGGGAACACCGGGGAGCTGTTTTTT	CSALEVAGNTGELFF
NA	TRBV7-8	NA	TRBJ2-6	TGTGCCAGCAGGGGGAGGGGGGTGTCTGGGGCCAACGTCCTGACTTTC	CASRGRGVSGANVLTF
NA	TRBV12-3/TRBV12-4	TRBD1	TRBJ1-1	TGTGCCAGCAGCCACCGCGGACAGGGTAATACTGAAGCTTTCTTT	CASSHRGQGNTEAFF
many	TRBV12-3/TRBV12-4	NA	TRBJ1-5	TGTGCCAGCAGTAAGACAGGTACGCGCAATCAGCCCCAGCATTTT	CASSKTGTRNQPQHF
NA	TRBV7-2	NA	TRBJ1-1	TGTGCCAGCAGCGAACGGATAGAGAGTCCCGAAGCTTTCTTT	CASSERIESPEAFF
NA	TRBV5-1	NA	TRBJ1-3	TGCGCCAGCAGCCTCGAGACCCGGAACTCTGGAAACACCATATATTTT	CASSLETRNSGNTIYF
NA	TRBV29-1	NA	TRBJ2-7	TGCAGCGCCGGGGTTACCTCCTACGAGCAGTACTTC	CSAGVTSYEQYF
many	TRBV7-2	TRBD1	TRBJ1-6	TGTGCCAGCAGCTCGAAGACAGGGATACAAGATTCACCCCTCCACTTT	CASSSKTGIQDSPLHF
few	TRBV5-1	TRBD1	TRBJ1-1	TGCGCCAGCAGCTCGCAGGGGGGCATGAACACTGAAGCTTTCTTT	CASSSQGGMNTEAFF
many	TRBV10-3	NA	TRBJ2-5	TGTGCCATCAGTGAGGAAGGGACAACAGGATTCGGGGAGACCCAGTACTTC	CAISEEGTTGFGETQYF
few	TRBV9	TRBD2	TRBJ2-5	TGTGCCAGCAGCGTAGGAGGGAGGCTAGCGGGAGTTATTGAGACCCAGTACTTC	CASSVGGRLAGVIETQYF
many	TRBV7-9	NA	TRBJ1-2	TGTGCCAGCAGCCCTCCTCAAGGGGGAATGTTCTATGGCTACACCTTC	CASSPPQGGMFYGYTF
few	TRBV7-9	NA	TRBJ1-5	TGTGCCAGCAGCCATGGGTGGGACCAGCCCCAGCATTTT	CASSHGWDQPQHF
few	TRBV7-8	TRBD2	TRBJ2-7	TGTGCCCTCTTAGCGGGGAGCTCCTACGAGCAGTACTTC	CALLAGSSYEQYF
NA	TRBV10-2	TRBD1	TRBJ1-1	TGCGCCAGCAGTGATTGGGACAGCAACACTGAAGCTTTCTTT	CASSDWDSNTEAFF
many	TRBV20-1	NA	TRBJ1-1	TGCAGTGGCAGCGGGTGGGTGAACACTGAAGCTTTCTTT	CSGSGWVNTEAFF
NA	TRBV20-1	NA	TRBJ2-2	TGCAGTGCTAGAGATCGGGCAGGGGAGCTGTTTTTT	CSARDRAGELFF
NA	TRBV7-6	TRBD2	TRBJ2-7	TGTGCCAGCTACTTCGGGGGGAATAAGGACGAGCAGTACTTC	CASYFGGNKDEQYF
once	TRBV6-5	NA	TRBJ1-1	TGTGCCAGCAGTTACTCCCTCGGGACCGGGCGGACTGAAGCTTTCTTT	CASSYSLGTGRTEAFF
NA	TRBV7-9	TRBD2	TRBJ2-7	TGTGCCAGCAGCAGAGCCGGGACTAGCTGGATTTTCGAGCAGTACTTC	CASSRAGTSWIFEQYF
many	TRBV2	NA	TRBJ2-7	TGTGCCAGCAGTGAAATTGGGGCCTCCTACGAGCAGTACTTC	CASSEIGASYEQYF
many	TRBV12-3/TRBV12-4	NA	TRBJ1-1	TGTGCCACCAACCAGGGTTCATGGGACACTGAAGCTTTCTTT	CATNQGSWDTEAFF
few	TRBV20-1	NA	TRBJ1-3	TGCAGTGCTAGCGCGGGGGGATCTGGAAACACCATATATTTT	CSASAGGSGNTIYF
NA	TRBV10-3	NA	TRBJ2-7	TGTGCCATCAGTGAGTCGCGGGGGCTCGCCTACGAGCAGTACTTC	CAISESRGLAYEQYF
NA	TRBV10-3	NA	TRBJ1-5	TGTGCCATCAGTACAGGGCCCCAGCATTTT	CAISTGPQHF
NA	TRBV15	TRBD1	TRBJ1-2	TGTGCCACCAGCAGAAACAGAGACAGGGGAGTCGGCTACACCTTC	CATSRNRDRGVGYTF
NA	TRBV6-2/TRBV6-3	NA	TRBJ1-5	TGTGCCAGCACCCTGGGGCAGCCTAATCAGCCCCAGCATTTT	CASTLGQPNQPQHF
NA	TRBV19	TRBD1	TRBJ2-5	TGTGCCAGTAGCATGACTTGGAGAGGACAGGGTAGCGAGACCCAGTACTTC	CASSMTWRGQGSETQYF